This TCR beta chain emerged from a study of identical twins. Notes on the study in general: Partial confounding of zero-insertion analyses by invariant MAIT and iNKT cells was possible. An excess of low generation probability was shown by twin-shared out-of-frame alpha sequences.

This clonotype was observed many times. Its antigen is unidentified. Each cDNA held unique molecular identifiers, and template switching gave it a universal primer site. MiXCR, applied by TCRdb to the 5' RACE reads, yields one record per CDR3 protein. Altogether 1.5 million to 2 million distinct CDR3 sequences are present, less than 35% being singletons, with the ten largest covering around 0.3%. In germline, CDR1 is SGHRS, CDR2 YFSETQ. V lost 0 bases to trimming and J lost 2 bases; unmatched junction nucleotides: 4. The CDR3 consists of 15 residues. Sequencing was performed on cord blood. The chain recombines TRBV5-1 with TRBJ2-5; 7 bases agree with TRBD2. This TCR was sampled from a newborn girl in good health. The chain's CDR3 is CASSLVSSGQETQYF. The CDR3 DNA follows: TGCGCCAGCAGCTTGGTGTCTAGCGGACAAGAGACCCAGTACTTC.